The next 5 T cell receptor beta chains were all read from a single sample in a study of cytomegalovirus exposure and HLA in healthy donors. Primers included in the PCR were 60 Vbeta and 13 Jbeta primers. Using immunoSEQ multiplex PCR, the repertoire was profiled, and TCRdb retains in-frame clones only, with some absent. The data hold 150,000 or so clones, with 75% to 85% observed a single time. The sample was PBMCs. These receptors originate from a man between 45 and 60 years old in good health and CMV-seropositive.

This chain joins TRBV6-1 and TRBJ1-3, with D perhaps matching TRBD1 (5 bases). This CDR3 contains 15 residues. V gave up 6 bases and J gave up 0 bases, with 12 bases separating them. Germline CDR1 is MNHNS and CDR2 is SASEGT. The CDR3 loop is CASRPTVRSGNTIYF. The DNA for the CDR3 is TGTGCCAGCAGGCCGACAGTACGCTCTGGAAACACCATATATTTT.

This clone has only a few counts. DNA of the CDR3: TGTGCCAGTAGTTCCCAGGGTGGTCCGAACACCGGGGAGCTGTTTTTT. Translation gives CASSSQGGPNTGELFF. This rearrangement joins TRBV19 to TRBJ2-2, with D maybe TRBD1 (5 bases). The CDR3 contains 16 residues. Germline CDR1 is LNHDA and CDR2 is SQIVND (reference sequence). V was shortened by 5 bases and J by 0 bases, with 13 bases between the two germline ends.

This sequence joins TRBV21-1 and TRBJ2-5; TRBD1, as called in the table, went unchecked against the DNA. TRBV21-1 is termed a pseudogene. The CDR3 covers 18 residues. Here the CDR3 reads CASSQDGTATRVQETQYF. CDR3 sequence (DNA): TGTGCCAGCAGCCAGGACGGGACAGCTACCCGGGTCCAAGAGACCCAGTACTTC.

This clone was seen a handful of times. The V and J genes are TRBV2 and TRBJ1-1; no definite D call. V was clipped by 8 bases and J by 1 base, with 11 bases between them. CDR1 SNHLY and CDR2 FYNNEI come from the germline V gene. The CDR3 totals 13 residues. DNA for the CDR3: TGTGCCAGCGGCGGGGATTCGAACACTGAAGCTTTCTTT. This codes for CASGGDSNTEAFF.

This rearrangement joins TRBV2 to TRBJ2-1; 8 positions agree with TRBD2. Germline V lookup: CDR1 SNHLY, CDR2 FYNNEI. The CDR3 runs to 16 residues. J gave up 0 bases and V 0 bases, and 1 base lay outside the gene matches. The CDR3 coding sequence is TGTGCCAGCAGTGAAGCGGCGGGGGGCTCCTACAATGAGCAGTTCTTC. Translation: CASSEAAGGSYNEQFF. Filled out from reference TRBV2 and TRBJ2-1, the complete variable domain reads EPEVTQTPSHQVTQMGQEVILRCVPISNHLYFYWYRQILGQKVEFLVSFYNNEISEKSEIFDDQFSVERPDGSNFTLKIRSTKLEDSAMYFCASSEAAGGSYNEQFFGPGTRLTVL.